This T cell receptor (beta chain) was identified in a study of blood T cell repertoires in COVID-19. Study information: COVID-19 samples, acute and convalescent, were from the United States, Italy and Spain. Sources were T cells, B-cell-depleted T cells, or PBMCs; the material itself was cDNA or gDNA.

This CDR3 contains 14 residues. Trimming stripped 2 bases from V and 7 bases from J, with 12 bases between. CDR1 is MNHEY and CDR2 is SVGEGT in the germline V gene. Source study methods: The assay estimated nucleated cells by amplifying reference gene primers. Generated by immunoSEQ multiplex PCR, the TCRdb table keeps only in-frame clones and is missing some. The D gene and trimming were derived from the DNA, and the V and J assignments and clone size from that table. The sample yields over 400,000 clones, approximately 85% seen once. What was sequenced was peripheral blood. The chain couples TRBV6-2 or TRBV6-3 to TRBJ2-1; D may be TRBD1 (6 bases). This sequence was found in a human donor in a cohort sampled during active COVID-19. In DNA, the CDR3 is TGTGCCAGCAGTTACCGACTCGACAGGAATGAGCAGTTCTTC. This encodes CASSYRLDRNEQFF.